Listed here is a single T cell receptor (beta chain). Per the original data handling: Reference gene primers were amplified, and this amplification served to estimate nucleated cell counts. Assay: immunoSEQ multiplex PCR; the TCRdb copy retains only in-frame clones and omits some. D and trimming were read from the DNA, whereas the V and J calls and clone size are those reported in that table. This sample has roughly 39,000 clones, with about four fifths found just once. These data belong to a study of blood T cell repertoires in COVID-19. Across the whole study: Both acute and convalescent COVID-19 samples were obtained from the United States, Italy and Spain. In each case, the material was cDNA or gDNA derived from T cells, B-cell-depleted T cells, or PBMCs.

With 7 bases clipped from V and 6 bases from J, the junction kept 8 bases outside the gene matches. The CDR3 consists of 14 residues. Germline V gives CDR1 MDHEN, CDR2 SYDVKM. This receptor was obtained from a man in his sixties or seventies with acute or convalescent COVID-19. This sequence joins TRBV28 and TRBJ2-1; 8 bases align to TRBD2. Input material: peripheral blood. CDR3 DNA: TGTGCCAGCATCACCTCGGGAGGGGTCAATGAGCAGTTCTTC. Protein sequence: CASITSGGVNEQFF.